This T cell receptor beta chain is drawn from a study of OX40 agonist ivuxolimab in advanced cancers. Study-level background: Ivuxolimab was an agonistic, fully human IgG2 monoclonal antibody directed against OX40 (CD134), a costimulatory receptor. Intravenous ivuxolimab was administered to patients every 2 weeks at six dose levels: 0.01, 0.1, 0.3, 1.5, 3 and 10 mg/kg. Among the 52 dose-escalation patients, roughly 20 had hepatocellular carcinoma, approximately 15 melanoma, 9 renal cell carcinoma and 9 head and neck cancer. A male proportion of 70% to 90% and a mean age of approximately 58 years, ranging from 23 to 79, were recorded for the dose-escalation cohort. Patients were allowed to have had prior anti-PD-1, anti-PD-L1 or anti-CTLA-4 therapy, and more than 35% of the dose-escalation patients had been treated with checkpoint inhibitors. Partial responses occurred in three dose-escalation patients: two with cutaneous melanoma and one with hepatocellular carcinoma. Peripheral TCRbeta sequencing aimed to test whether ivuxolimab altered TCR sequence diversity and caused clonal T-cell expansion. The monotherapy dose-escalation portion (N of about 50 patients) of the phase I ivuxolimab trial is reported in the paper.

As regards this clone: The target of this receptor is not known. There are no base qualities to consult, and no much larger clone falls within one base.

Patients with a history of autoimmune disease or receiving systemic immunosuppression were excluded from the trial. Peripheral blood for TCR sequencing was collected from all dose cohorts at baseline, on cycle 4 day 1, and on cycle 7 day 1. The samples were taken from a phase I, first-in-human, multicenter, open-label dose-escalation trial of ivuxolimab. Adults with locally advanced or metastatic melanoma, renal cell carcinoma, hepatocellular carcinoma or head and neck squamous cell carcinoma were enrolled in the trial. Before TCR sequencing, CD4+ T cells and CD8+ T cells were sorted from peripheral blood as separate populations. Genomic DNA was extracted from sorted cells for sequencing of the TCRbeta CDR3 region. The immunoSEQ Assay was used to sequence the TCRbeta CDR3 regions. In TCRdb, the immuneACCESS table is reduced to in-frame sequences with V and J assigned. These tables do not hold every clone; where another copy was compared, an unresolved V gene accounts for under half, and the others remain unexplained. This sample is represented by about 50,000 clones; more than 75% of them were singletons. Under 4% of the sample is in the top ten clones.

Points the paper makes about the study in general: At doses of 0.1 to 3.0 mg/kg, clonal expansion of both CD4+ and CD8+ blood T cells was observed from baseline to week 6. Which antigens the clonally expanded peripheral T cells were specific for was not determined. Low levels of normalized T-cell clonal expansion were also seen in some nonresponding patients. In the 0.1-3.0 mg/kg groups, partial responders were among the patients with the lowest normalized peripheral clonal expansion, particularly in CD8+ T cells. On average, CD8+ T cells showed more expanded clones than CD4+ T cells after ivuxolimab.

The CDR3 numbers 15 residues from cysteine through phenylalanine. Only the CDR3 part of the read is kept: 45 bases, read in frame from the first base. The germline V gene specifies MNHEY as CDR1 and SVGAGI as CDR2. V loses 7 bases of germline sequence and J loses 3 bases, and the interval between the two ends is 16 bases. The origin of this receptor is an adult with an advanced solid tumor such as melanoma, head and neck, liver or kidney cancer. Specimen: CD4+ or CD8+ T cells sorted from blood, collected in a trial of the OX40 agonist ivuxolimab. The chain is assembled from TRBV6-5 and TRBJ2-1; a weak D assignment points to TRBD2 (7 bases agree). The CDR3 loop reads CASMGGASSYNEQFF. The bases are TGTGCCAGCATGGGGGGGGCTAGCAGCTACAATGAGCAGTTCTTC.